This passage covers 2 T cell receptor beta chains from one sample sequenced in a study of blood T cells in healthy people across ages. The use of a sample-barcoded 5' primer and a J-beta primer mix characterized a second PCR of about 6 to 11 cycles. TCRdb re-derived calls from the 5' RACE reads in MiXCR, one entry per CDR3 protein. The sample holds about 940,000 distinct CDR3 sequences, around 48% seen once. Sequenced input: blood. These receptors all come from a man aged 25 to 45 in good health.

This clonotype was seen only a few times. The rearrangement links TRBV4-3 to TRBJ1-2, with TRBD1 identical over 11 bases. CDR1 and CDR2 from the germline V gene are LGHNA and YSLEER. CDR3 length: 15 residues. J gave up 0 bases and V 4 bases, and 1 base lay outside the gene matches. The CDR3 region has the DNA TGCGCCAGCAGCCGGGACAGGGGGTCTAACTATGGCTACACCTTC. This sequence encodes CASSRDRGSNYGYTF.

This clonotype was seen at least ten times. CDR3 sequence reads: CSARGFRGFEHEQYF. DNA for the CDR3: TGCAGTGCTCGAGGGTTCAGAGGGTTCGAACACGAGCAGTACTTC. The chain has TRBV20-1 and TRBJ2-7, with D possibly TRBD2 on 5 matching bases. The CDR3 is 15 amino acids. CDR1 DFQATT and CDR2 SNEGSKA come from the germline V gene (reference sequence). Trimming cost V 5 bases and J 5 bases, with 22 bases left between them.